Presented here are 6 T cell receptor beta chains from one specimen sequenced in a study of shared clonotypes between healthy human individuals. CD45RO-negative CD8 cells positively selected for CCR7 made up the naive population, which excluded terminally differentiated effector memory CD45RA+ cells. The method was immunoSEQ multiplex PCR; TCRdb's version includes in-frame clones alone and lacks a portion of them. The sample includes roughly 770,000 clones, approximately 97% of them seen just once. Material for sequencing was naive CD8+ T cells sorted from blood. Receptors originate from a man aged 25 to 40 in good health.

The chain couples TRBV27 to TRBJ2-3; 9 bases fit TRBD1. Trimming at V came to 0 bases and at J to 0 bases, leaving 13 bases not matched to a gene. The CDR3 contains 20 residues. From germline, CDR1 is MNHEY and CDR2 SMNVEV (reference sequence). CDR3 sequence reads: CASSLSVPGQGAGSTDTQYF. Written as DNA, the CDR3 is TGTGCCAGCAGTTTATCGGTCCCGGGACAGGGAGCAGGTAGCACAGATACGCAGTATTTT.

As to this clone: This same CDR3 is encoded by further DNA sequences in the sample. The chain is built from TRBV9 and TRBJ2-3, with TRBD2 as a possible D gene (5 bases). CDR1 and CDR2 (germline): SGDLS, YYNGEE. This CDR3 has 15 amino acids. Trimming removed 0 bases from V and 1 base from J, with 9 bases in between. CDR3 nucleotide sequence: TGTGCCAGCAGCGTAGGGGGTAGCGGCACAGATACGCAGTATTTT. Its protein product is CASSVGGSGTDTQYF.

This chain connects TRBV27 to TRBJ2-1; TRBD2 aligns across 13 bases. Germline CDR1 reads MNHEY; CDR2 reads SMNVEV (reference sequence). J gave up 4 bases and V 5 bases, and 8 bases lay outside the gene matches. The CDR3 has 17 residues. Written as DNA, the CDR3 is TGTGCCAGCAGTCCGGGACTAGCGGGACCTAAATACAATGAGCAGTTCTTC. Translation gives CASSPGLAGPKYNEQFF.

The J gene is TRBJ1-2, the V gene TRBV27; no firm D call. Per germline, CDR1 MNHEY and CDR2 SMNVEV (reference sequence). Trimming took off 11 bases at V and 8 bases at J, with 21 bases between the two ends. CDR3 length: 13 residues. The CDR3: CAASSGSLGGYTF. In nucleotides, the CDR3 is TGTGCCGCGTCTTCCGGGAGTCTCGGCGGCTACACCTTC.

Note on this clone: Sequence at one end of the junction differs from germline and may be a read error. V and J are TRBV7-7 and TRBJ2-1; D is possibly TRBD1 (6 bases). The CDR3 loop spans 16 amino acids. The V gene's germline CDR1 is SSHAT and CDR2 FNYEAQ (reference sequence). For the CDR3, the DNA is TGTGCTAGCAGCTTAGATCCGACAGGCTCCTACAATGAGCAGTTCTTC. Its protein product is CASSLDPTGSYNEQFF.

The genes are TRBV27 and TRBJ2-5; 9 bases match TRBD2. Unmatched junction bases numbered 10, after V lost 3 bases and J lost 5 bases. The CDR3 covers 16 residues. Germline CDR1 is MNHEY and CDR2 is SMNVEV (reference sequence). The CDR3 coding sequence is TGTGCCAGCAGTTTTGTTAGCGGGAGAGGAGGCGAGACCCAGTACTTC. It translates to CASSFVSGRGGETQYF.